These 15 T cell receptor beta chains were sequenced from one sample in a study of blood T cell repertoires in COVID-19. TCRdb's table, derived via immunoSEQ multiplex PCR, lists solely in-frame clones and lacks some. The table has 250,000 to 300,000 clones, about nine tenths seen once; the top ten hold about 2.2%. Sequenced material: peripheral blood. Receptors originate from a woman aged 45 to 65 who had recovered from COVID-19.

The V and J genes are TRBV6-5 and TRBJ1-2, with D unresolved. Germline CDR1 is MNHEY and CDR2 is SVGAGI. The CDR3 covers 13 residues. V lost 2 bases and J 6 bases, leaving 10 bases between the germline ends. CDR3 region: CASSYARGNGYTF. CDR3 in DNA: TGTGCCAGCAGTTACGCCAGAGGGAATGGCTACACCTTC.

The gene calls are TRBV30 and TRBJ2-7, with 10 bases lining up with TRBD1. V lost 3 bases to trimming and J lost 7 bases; unmatched junction nucleotides: 12. CDR1 and CDR2 from the germline V gene are GTSNPN and SVGIG (reference sequence). This CDR3 contains 15 residues. The CDR3 loop is CAWRVIGTGDSEQYF. Written as DNA, the CDR3 is TGTGCCTGGAGAGTAATCGGGACAGGGGACTCGGAGCAGTACTTC.

CDR3 coding DNA: TGTGCCAGCAGTGCCCTCCCTAGCGGGAGGAGCTACAATGAGCAGTTCTTC. It codes for CASSALPSGRSYNEQFF. The J gene is TRBJ2-1, the V gene TRBV6-2 or TRBV6-3; TRBD2 aligns across 11 bases. Germline V gene data show CDR1 as MNHEY and CDR2 as SVGEGT. CDR3 length: 17 residues. J lost 3 bases, V lost 5 bases, and 9 bases had no gene match.

The chain links TRBV3-1 (or the pseudogene TRBV3-2) to TRBJ2-5; TRBD2 matches 11 bases. With V trimmed by 2 bases and J by 7 bases, 15 bases remained unmatched. The CDR3 consists of 18 residues. Germline V gene lookup returns CDR1 LGHDT and CDR2 YNNKEL (reference sequence). The CDR3 spells CASSQTDFSGRARGTQYF. DNA for the CDR3: TGTGCCAGCAGCCAAACCGATTTTAGCGGGAGGGCCCGGGGGACCCAGTACTTC.

This rearrangement joins TRBV7-9 to TRBJ2-2; 10 positions match TRBD2. The germline gives CDR1 SEHNR, CDR2 FQNEAQ (reference sequence). V trimming: 5 bases; J trimming: 9 bases; junction bases outside the gene matches: 15. The CDR3 is 17 residues long. DNA for the CDR3: TGTGCCAGCAGCCTCCCCCCACTAGCGGGGTCGACCCGGGAGCTGTTTTTT. This codes for CASSLPPLAGSTRELFF.

The chain employs TRBV18 and TRBJ2-7, with D tentatively TRBD2 (6 bases). The CDR3 length is 14 residues. The V and J ends lost 0 bases and 7 bases respectively, with 13 bases between them. CDR1 KGHSH and CDR2 LQKENI come from the germline V gene. CDR3 DNA sequence: TGTGCCAGCTCACCACCCCGGGAGCGAAGGGAGCAGTACTTC. The encoded protein is CASSPPRERREQYF.

V is TRBV7-3 and J is TRBJ2-2, with TRBD1 identical over 7 bases. V was clipped by 0 bases and J by 7 bases; unmatched bases: 5. CDR1 and CDR2 from the germline V gene are SGHTA and FQGTGA. The CDR3 covers 15 residues. CDR3 protein: CASSLTGQGDGELFF. In nucleotides, the CDR3 is TGTGCCAGCAGCTTAACGGGGCAGGGGGACGGGGAGCTGTTTTTT.

The chain recombines TRBV5-1 with TRBJ2-3; D call uncertain. CDR1 SGHRS and CDR2 YFSETQ come from the germline V gene. Trimming shortened V by 4 bases and J by 2 bases, and 5 bases separated the two germline ends. This CDR3 is 12 amino acids long. Here the CDR3 DNA reads TGCGCCAGCAGCCCTCCCACAGATACGCAGTATTTT. This encodes CASSPPTDTQYF.

This clone has only one observation. This chain links TRBV6-2 or TRBV6-3 with TRBJ1-1; a weak D match, TRBD1 (6 bases). The CDR3 spans 14 residues. Trimming pared 0 bases from V and 6 bases from J, leaving 11 bases between. CDR1 MNHEY and CDR2 SVGEGT come from the germline V gene. Here the CDR3 DNA reads TGTGCCAGCAGTTACTCAGCAGGGGTGCCTGAAGCTTTCTTT. It codes for CASSYSAGVPEAFF.

The chain uses TRBV10-3 and TRBJ2-7; maybe TRBD1 (6 bases). CDR3 length: 16 amino acids. The ends were cut back, 3 bases at V and 0 bases at J, with 15 bases in the middle. The V gene's germline CDR1 is ENHRY and CDR2 SYGVKD. The CDR3, as DNA: TGTGCCATCAGTGATTCTGGACAGCCGACCTCCTACGAGCAGTACTTC. It encodes CAISDSGQPTSYEQYF.

The DNA for the CDR3 is TGTGCCAGCAGCTCTTCCCCCCTAATCAGGGGGCACTATGGCTACACCTTC. This encodes CASSSSPLIRGHYGYTF. V usage is TRBV7-2 and J usage is TRBJ1-2, with TRBD1 matching 8 bases. Trimming took 4 bases from V and 3 from J; bases not matched to a gene: 13. The CDR3 has 17 residues. Germline V gene sequence: CDR1 SGHTA, CDR2 FQGNSA.

The chain links TRBV5-5 to TRBJ1-2; no clear D. Germline assignment: CDR1 SGHKS and CDR2 YYEKEE (reference sequence). The CDR3 spans 15 residues. The V and J ends lost 0 bases and 2 bases respectively, with 11 bases between them. CDR3 amino acids: CASSLDGQANYGYTF. DNA for the CDR3: TGTGCCAGCAGCTTGGACGGCCAGGCGAACTATGGCTACACCTTC.

The rearrangement links TRBV7-3 to TRBJ2-3; the D is unclear. Trimming removed 1 base at V and 5 bases at J, with 10 bases between. Germline V gene data show CDR1 as SGHTA and CDR2 as FQGTGA. The CDR3 totals 14 residues. For the CDR3, the DNA is TGTGCCAGCAGCTTAATGGCGGCTTTAGATACGCAGTATTTT. Translated, it gives CASSLMAALDTQYF.

CDR3 nucleotides: TGCGCCAGCATCCGACGGGGACAGGAGACTGAGCAGTTCTTC. Translating it yields CASIRRGQETEQFF. This chain links TRBV10-1 with TRBJ2-1; 8 nucleotides line up with TRBD1. V trimming: 7 bases; J trimming: 9 bases; junction bases outside the gene matches: 11. The CDR3 totals 14 residues. Per germline, CDR1 WNHNN and CDR2 SYGVQD (reference sequence).

The gene calls are TRBV5-4 and TRBJ1-3; D not resolved. With 3 bases removed from V and 0 bases from J, the gap between germline ends came to 4 bases. This CDR3 has 13 residues. The V gene's germline CDR1 is SGHNT and CDR2 YYREEE (reference sequence). The CDR3 loop reads CASSSYSGNTIYF. The CDR3 DNA reads TGTGCCAGCAGCTCGTACTCTGGAAACACCATATATTTT.